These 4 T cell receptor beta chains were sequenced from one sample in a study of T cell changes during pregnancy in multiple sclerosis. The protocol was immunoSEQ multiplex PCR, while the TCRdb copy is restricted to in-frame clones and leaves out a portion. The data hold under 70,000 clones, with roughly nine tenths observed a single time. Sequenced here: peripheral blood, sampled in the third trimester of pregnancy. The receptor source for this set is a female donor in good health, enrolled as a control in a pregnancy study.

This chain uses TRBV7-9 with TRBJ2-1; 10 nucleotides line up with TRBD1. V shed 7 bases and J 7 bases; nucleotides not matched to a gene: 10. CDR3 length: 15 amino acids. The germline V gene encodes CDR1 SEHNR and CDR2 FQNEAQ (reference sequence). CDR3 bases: TGTGCCAGCACACCCTTTGGACAGGGGGTGAATGAGCAGTTCTTC. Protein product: CASTPFGQGVNEQFF.

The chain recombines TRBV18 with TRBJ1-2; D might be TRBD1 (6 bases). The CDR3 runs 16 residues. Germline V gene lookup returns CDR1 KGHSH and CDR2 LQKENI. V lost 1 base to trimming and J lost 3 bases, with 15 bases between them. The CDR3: CASSPLRQDRDYGYTF. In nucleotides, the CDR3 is TGTGCCAGCTCACCACTAAGACAGGATCGGGACTATGGCTACACCTTC.

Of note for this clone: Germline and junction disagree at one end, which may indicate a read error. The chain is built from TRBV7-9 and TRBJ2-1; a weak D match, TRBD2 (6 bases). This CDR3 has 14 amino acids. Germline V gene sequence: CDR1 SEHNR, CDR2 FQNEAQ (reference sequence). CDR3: CASSPKGWGGTMIF. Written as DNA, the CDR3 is TGTGCCAGCAGCCCCAAAGGTTGGGGCGGGACGATGATCTTC.

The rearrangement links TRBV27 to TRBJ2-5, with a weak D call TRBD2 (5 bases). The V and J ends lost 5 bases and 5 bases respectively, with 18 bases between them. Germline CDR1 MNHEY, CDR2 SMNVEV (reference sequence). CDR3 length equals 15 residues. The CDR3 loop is CASSTWTQGRETQYF. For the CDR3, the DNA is TGTGCCAGCAGTACCTGGACTCAAGGCCGGGAGACCCAGTACTTC.